This T cell receptor (beta chain) is drawn from a study of blood T cell repertoires in COVID-19. Study-level information: Spain, Italy and the United States supplied samples that represented acute and convalescent COVID-19. T cells, B-cell-depleted T cells, or PBMCs provided the cDNA or gDNA that served as material.

The study counted Cohort 3 donors as recovered given two negative PCRs, clearance, or symptom resolution. Clones were read by immunoSEQ multiplex PCR, and TCRdb kept only the in-frame ones, dropping some. The sample holds a few hundred thousand clones, around 84% seen once. The J segment lost 12 bases and the V segment lost 1 base, leaving 7 bases of the junction unmatched. There are 13 residues in the CDR3. Germline assignment: CDR1 LGHNT and CDR2 FRNRAP. The receptor's source is a man aged 30 to 45 who had recovered from COVID-19. What was sequenced was PBMCs or T cells enriched from blood (not recorded which). This chain joins TRBV12-5 and TRBJ2-7; 9 bases align to TRBD1. The CDR3 nucleotides read TGTGCTAGTGGTTTGGCAAAAACAGGGGGCCTGTACTTC. Translated, it gives CASGLAKTGGLYF.